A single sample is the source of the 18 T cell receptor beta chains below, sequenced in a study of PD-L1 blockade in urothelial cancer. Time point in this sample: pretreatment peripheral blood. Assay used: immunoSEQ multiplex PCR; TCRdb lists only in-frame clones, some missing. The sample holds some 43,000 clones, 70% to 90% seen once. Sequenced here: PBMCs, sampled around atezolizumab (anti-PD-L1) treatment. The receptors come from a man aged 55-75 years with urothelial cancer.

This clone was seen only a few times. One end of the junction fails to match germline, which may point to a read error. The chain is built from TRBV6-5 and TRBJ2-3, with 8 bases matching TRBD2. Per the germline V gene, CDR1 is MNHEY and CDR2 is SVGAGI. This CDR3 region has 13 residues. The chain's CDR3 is CDPGLEPFYTQYF. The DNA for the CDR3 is TGCGACCCGGGACTAGAACCCTTCTATACGCAGTATTTT.

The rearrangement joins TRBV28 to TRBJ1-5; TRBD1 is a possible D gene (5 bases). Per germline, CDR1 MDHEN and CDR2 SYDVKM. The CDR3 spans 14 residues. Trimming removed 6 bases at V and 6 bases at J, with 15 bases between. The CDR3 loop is CASRLGEGGQPQHF. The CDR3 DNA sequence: TGTGCCAGCAGGCTGGGGGAGGGCGGTCAGCCCCAGCATTTT.

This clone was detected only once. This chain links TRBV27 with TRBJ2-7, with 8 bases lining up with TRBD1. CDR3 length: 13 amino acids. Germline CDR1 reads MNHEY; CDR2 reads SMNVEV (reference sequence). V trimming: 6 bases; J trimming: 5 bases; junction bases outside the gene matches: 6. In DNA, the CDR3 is TGTGCCAGCAGCGACGGACAGGGTGACGAGCAGTACTTC. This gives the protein CASSDGQGDEQYF.

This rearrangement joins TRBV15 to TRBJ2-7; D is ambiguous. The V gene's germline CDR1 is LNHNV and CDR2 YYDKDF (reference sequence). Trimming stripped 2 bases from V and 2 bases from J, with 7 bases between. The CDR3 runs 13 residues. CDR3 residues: CATSRSDTYEQYF. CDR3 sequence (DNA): TGTGCCACCAGCAGATCCGACACCTACGAGCAGTACTTC. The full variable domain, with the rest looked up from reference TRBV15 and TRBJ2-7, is DAMVIQNPRYQVTQFGKPVTLSCSQTLNHNVMYWYQQKSSQAPKLLFHYYDKDFNNEADTPDNFQSRRPNTSFCFLDIRSPGLGDTAMYLCATSRSDTYEQYFGPGTRLTVT.

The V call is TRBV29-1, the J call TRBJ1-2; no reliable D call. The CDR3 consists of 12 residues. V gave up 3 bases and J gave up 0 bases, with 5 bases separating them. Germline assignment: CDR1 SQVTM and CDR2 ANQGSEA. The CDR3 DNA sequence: TGCAGCGTTGAGGCATCTAACTATGGCTACACCTTC. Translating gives CSVEASNYGYTF.

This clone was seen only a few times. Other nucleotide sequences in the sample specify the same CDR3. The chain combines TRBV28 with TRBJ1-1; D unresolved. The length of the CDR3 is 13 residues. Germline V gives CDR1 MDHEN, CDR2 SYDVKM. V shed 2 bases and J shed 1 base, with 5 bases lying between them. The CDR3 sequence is CASSLLKNTEAFF. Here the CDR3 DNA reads TGTGCCAGCAGTTTACTAAAGAACACTGAAGCTTTCTTT.

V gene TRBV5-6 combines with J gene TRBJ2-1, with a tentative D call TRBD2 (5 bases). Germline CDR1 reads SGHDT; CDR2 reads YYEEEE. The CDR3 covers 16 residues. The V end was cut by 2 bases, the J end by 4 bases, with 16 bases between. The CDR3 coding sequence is TGTGCCAGCAGCTTAAAGGTCTGGAGGATTTACAATGAGCAGTTCTTC. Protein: CASSLKVWRIYNEQFF.

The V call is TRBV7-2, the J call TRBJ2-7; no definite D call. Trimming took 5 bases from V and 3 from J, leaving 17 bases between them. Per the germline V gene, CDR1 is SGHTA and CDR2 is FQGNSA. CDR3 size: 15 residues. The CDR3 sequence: CASSIDAKRLYEQYF. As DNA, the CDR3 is TGTGCCAGCAGCATAGACGCTAAAAGACTCTACGAGCAGTACTTC.

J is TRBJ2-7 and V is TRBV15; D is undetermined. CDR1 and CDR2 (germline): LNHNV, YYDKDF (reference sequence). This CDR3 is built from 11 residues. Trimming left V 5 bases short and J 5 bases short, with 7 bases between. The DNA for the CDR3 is TGTGCCACCAGCGTCCGTAACGAGCAGTACTTC. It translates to CATSVRNEQYF.

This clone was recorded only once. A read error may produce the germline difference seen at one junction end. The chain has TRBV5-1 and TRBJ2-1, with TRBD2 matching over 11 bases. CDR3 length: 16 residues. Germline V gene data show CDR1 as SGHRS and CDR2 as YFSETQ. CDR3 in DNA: TGCGCCAGCAGCTTCTCCGGGACTAGCGGAACGAAGGCTCAGCTCTTC. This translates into CASSFSGTSGTKAQLF.

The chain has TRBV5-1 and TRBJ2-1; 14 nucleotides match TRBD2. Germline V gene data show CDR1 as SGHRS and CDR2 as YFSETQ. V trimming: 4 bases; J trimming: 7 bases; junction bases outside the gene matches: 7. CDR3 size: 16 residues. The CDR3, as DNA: TGCGCCAGCAGCGAGACTAGCGGGAGGGCATTTAATGAGCAGTTCTTC. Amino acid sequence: CASSETSGRAFNEQFF.

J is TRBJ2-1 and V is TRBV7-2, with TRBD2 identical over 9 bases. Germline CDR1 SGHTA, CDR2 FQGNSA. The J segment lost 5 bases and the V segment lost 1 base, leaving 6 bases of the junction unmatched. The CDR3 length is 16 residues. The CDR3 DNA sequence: TGTGCCAGCAGCTTAGGCATACTAGCGGGTCACAATGAGCAGTTCTTC. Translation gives CASSLGILAGHNEQFF. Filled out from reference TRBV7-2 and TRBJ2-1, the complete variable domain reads GAGVSQSPSNKVTEKGKDVELRCDPISGHTALYWYRQSLGQGLEFLIYFQGNSAPDKSGLPSDRFSAERTGGSVSTLTIQRTQQEDSAVYLCASSLGILAGHNEQFFGPGTRLTVL.

The CDR3 spells CASSLVAPSGSGNEQFF. As DNA, the CDR3 is TGTGCCAGCAGCTTAGTGGCCCCTAGCGGGAGTGGGAATGAGCAGTTCTTC. V is TRBV7-2 and J is TRBJ2-1, with TRBD2 matching 10 bases. The germline V gene has CDR1 SGHTA and CDR2 FQGNSA. V was pared by 1 base and J by 7 bases, with 10 bases of the junction left unmatched. The CDR3 is 17 residues long.

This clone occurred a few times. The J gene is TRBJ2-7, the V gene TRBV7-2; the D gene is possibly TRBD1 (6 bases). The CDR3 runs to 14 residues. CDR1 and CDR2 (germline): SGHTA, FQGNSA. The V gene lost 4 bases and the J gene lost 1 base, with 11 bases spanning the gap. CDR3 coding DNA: TGTGCCAGCAGCTCTAACAGGGTATCCTACGAGCAGTACTTC. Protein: CASSSNRVSYEQYF. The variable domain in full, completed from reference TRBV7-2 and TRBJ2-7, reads GAGVSQSPSNKVTEKGKDVELRCDPISGHTALYWYRQSLGQGLEFLIYFQGNSAPDKSGLPSDRFSAERTGGSVSTLTIQRTQQEDSAVYLCASSSNRVSYEQYFGPGTRLTVT.

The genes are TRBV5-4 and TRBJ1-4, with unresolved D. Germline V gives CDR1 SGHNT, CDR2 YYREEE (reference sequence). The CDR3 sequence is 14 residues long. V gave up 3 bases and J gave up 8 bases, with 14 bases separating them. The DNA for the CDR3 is TGTGCCAGCAGCTCGGGTCCCGGTAGGGAAAAACTGTTTTTT. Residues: CASSSGPGREKLFF.

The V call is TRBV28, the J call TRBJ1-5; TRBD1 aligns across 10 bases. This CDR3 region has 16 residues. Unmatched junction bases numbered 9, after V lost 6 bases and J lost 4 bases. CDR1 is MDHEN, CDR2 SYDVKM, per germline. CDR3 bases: TGTGCCAGCAGAGACGGGGACAGGGGAGGAAATCAGCCCCAGCATTTT. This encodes CASRDGDRGGNQPQHF.

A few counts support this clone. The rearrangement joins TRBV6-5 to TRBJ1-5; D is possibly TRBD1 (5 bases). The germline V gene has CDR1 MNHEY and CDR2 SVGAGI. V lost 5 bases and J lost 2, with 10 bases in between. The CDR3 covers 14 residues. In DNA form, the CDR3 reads TGTGCCAGCAGTGGGGGGGGAGGCAATCAGCCCCAGCATTTT. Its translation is CASSGGGGNQPQHF.

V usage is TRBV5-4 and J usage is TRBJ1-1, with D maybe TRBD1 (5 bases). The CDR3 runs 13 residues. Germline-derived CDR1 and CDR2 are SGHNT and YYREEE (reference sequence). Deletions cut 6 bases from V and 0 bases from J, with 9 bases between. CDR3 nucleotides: TGTGCCAGCAAACAGGCGATGAACACTGAAGCTTTCTTT. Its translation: CASKQAMNTEAFF.